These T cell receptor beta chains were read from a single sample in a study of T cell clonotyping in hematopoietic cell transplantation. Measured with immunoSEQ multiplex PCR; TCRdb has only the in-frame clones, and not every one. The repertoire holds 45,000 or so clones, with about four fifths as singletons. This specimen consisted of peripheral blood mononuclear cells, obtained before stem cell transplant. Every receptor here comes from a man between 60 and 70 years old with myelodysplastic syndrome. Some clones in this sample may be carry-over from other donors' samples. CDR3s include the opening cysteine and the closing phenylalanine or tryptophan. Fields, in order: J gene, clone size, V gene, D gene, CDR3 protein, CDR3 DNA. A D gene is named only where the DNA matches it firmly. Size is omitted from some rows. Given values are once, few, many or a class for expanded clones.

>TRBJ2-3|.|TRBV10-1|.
CASSDLGSTDTQYF
TGCGCCAGCAGTGACCTGGGAAGCACAGATACGCAGTATTTT
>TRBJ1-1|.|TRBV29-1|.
CSVEEGWRSNTEAFF
TGCAGCGTTGAAGAGGGGTGGAGATCAAACACTGAAGCTTTCTTT
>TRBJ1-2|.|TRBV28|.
CASTSNYGYTF
TGTGCCAGCACCTCTAACTATGGCTACACCTTC
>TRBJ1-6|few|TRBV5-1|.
CASSLDQGGNSPLHF
TGCGCCAGCAGCTTAGACCAGGGAGGTAATTCACCCCTCCACTTT
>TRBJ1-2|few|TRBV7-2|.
CASSLSTGNYGYTF
TGTGCCAGCAGCCTCTCCACGGGAAACTATGGCTACACCTTC
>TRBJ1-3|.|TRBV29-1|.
CSVSGTNSGNTIYF
TGCAGCGTTTCCGGGACAAACTCTGGAAACACCATATATTTT
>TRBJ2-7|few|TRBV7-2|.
CASTPRGVAHEQYF
TGTGCCAGCACCCCTAGGGGGGTTGCCCACGAGCAGTACTTC
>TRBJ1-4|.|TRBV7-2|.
CASSFSGWDEKLFF
TGTGCCAGCAGCTTTTCTGGGTGGGATGAAAAACTGTTTTTT
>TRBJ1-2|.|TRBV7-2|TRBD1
CASSLYGTGGDYGYTF
TGTGCCAGCAGCTTATATGGGACAGGGGGAGACTATGGCTACACCTTC
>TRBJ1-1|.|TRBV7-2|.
CASSLVGPPWSTEAFF
TGTGCCAGCAGCTTAGTCGGTCCTCCCTGGAGCACTGAAGCTTTCTTT
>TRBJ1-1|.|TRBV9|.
CASSPLWSLMNTEAFF
TGTGCCAGCAGCCCACTCTGGTCGCTAATGAACACTGAAGCTTTCTTT
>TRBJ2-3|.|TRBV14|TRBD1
CASSSTGAQYF
TGTGCCAGCAGCTCTACAGGGGCTCAGTATTTT
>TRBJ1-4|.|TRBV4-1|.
CASSQGPPGHGTATNEKLFF
TGCGCCAGCAGCCAAGGACCCCCGGGACACGGAACTGCAACTAATGAAAAACTGTTTTTT
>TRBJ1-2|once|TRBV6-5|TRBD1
CASSPTGGPYGYTF
TGTGCCAGCAGTCCTACAGGGGGACCCTATGGCTACACCTTC
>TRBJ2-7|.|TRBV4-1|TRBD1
CASSLDRDHEQYF
TGCGCCAGCAGCCTCGACAGGGACCACGAGCAGTACTTC
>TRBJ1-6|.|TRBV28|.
CASSGNRVSPLHF
TGTGCCAGCAGTGGCAACAGGGTCTCACCCCTCCACTTT
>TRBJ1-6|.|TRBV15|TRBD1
CATSREGQGYSPLHF
TGTGCCACCAGCAGAGAAGGACAGGGGTATTCACCCCTCCACTTT
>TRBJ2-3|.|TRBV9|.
CASSVLQSSTDTQYF
TGTGCCAGCAGCGTACTGCAGTCAAGCACAGATACGCAGTATTTT
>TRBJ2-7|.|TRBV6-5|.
CASSYRPHSYEQYF
TGTGCCAGCAGTTACCGTCCGCACTCCTACGAGCAGTACTTC
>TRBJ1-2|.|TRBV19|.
CASRRGGVYGYTF
TGTGCCAGTCGAAGGGGGGGTGTTTATGGCTACACCTTC
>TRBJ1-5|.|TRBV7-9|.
CASSLHGVDSPQHF
TGTGCCAGCAGCTTACATGGGGTAGATTCGCCCCAGCATTTT
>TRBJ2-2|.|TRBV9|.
CASSVGRSQSTGELFF
TGTGCCAGCAGCGTAGGAAGGTCACAATCCACCGGGGAGCTGTTTTTT
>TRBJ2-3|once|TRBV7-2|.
CASSLGYSTDTQYF
TGTGCCAGCAGCTTAGGGTATAGCACAGATACGCAGTATTTT
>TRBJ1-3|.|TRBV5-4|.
CASSSGGGEGNTIYF
TGTGCCAGCAGCTCCGGAGGCGGGGAGGGAAACACCATATATTTT
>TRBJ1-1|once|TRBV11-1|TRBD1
CASSLDRRALEAFF
TGTGCCAGCAGCTTGGACAGGAGAGCCCTTGAAGCTTTCTTT
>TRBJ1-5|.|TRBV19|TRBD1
CASSTGEGNQPQHF
TGTGCCAGTTCCACAGGGGAAGGCAATCAGCCCCAGCATTTT
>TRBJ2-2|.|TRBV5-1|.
CASSFQDRTGELFF
TGCGCCAGCAGCTTTCAAGACAGAACCGGGGAGCTGTTTTTT
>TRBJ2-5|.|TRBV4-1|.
CASSQDKGFLETQYF
TGCGCCAGCAGCCAAGATAAGGGGTTCTTGGAGACCCAGTACTTC
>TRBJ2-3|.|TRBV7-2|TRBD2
CASSIPGLAGGRNTQYF
TGTGCCAGCAGCATCCCGGGACTAGCGGGGGGACGGAATACGCAGTATTTT
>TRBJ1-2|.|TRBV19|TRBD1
CASSSGTGEPIPYGYTF
TGTGCCAGTAGTTCCGGGACAGGCGAACCGATTCCCTATGGCTACACCTTC
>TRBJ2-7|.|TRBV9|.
CASSPRTGSYEQYF
TGTGCCAGCAGCCCCAGGACGGGCTCCTACGAGCAGTACTTC
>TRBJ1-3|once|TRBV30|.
CAWSVGGGSGNTIYF
TGTGCCTGGAGTGTTGGGGGAGGCTCTGGAAACACCATATATTTT
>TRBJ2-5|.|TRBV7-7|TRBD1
CASSLQGTGGQETQYF
TGTGCTAGCAGCCTACAGGGGACAGGGGGTCAAGAGACCCAGTACTTC
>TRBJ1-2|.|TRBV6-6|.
CASTGQNLNYGYTF
TGTGCCAGCACCGGACAGAACCTAAACTATGGCTACACCTTC
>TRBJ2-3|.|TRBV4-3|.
CASSRLGEFTDTQYF
TGCGCCAGCAGCCGTCTAGGGGAGTTCACAGATACGCAGTATTTT
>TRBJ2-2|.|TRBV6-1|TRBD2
CASSGTSGGRNTGELFF
TGTGCCAGCAGTGGGACTAGCGGGGGGCGGAACACCGGGGAGCTGTTTTTT
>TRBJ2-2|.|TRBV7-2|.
CASREQDFLAGELFF
TGTGCCAGCAGAGAGCAGGACTTCCTCGCCGGGGAGCTGTTTTTT
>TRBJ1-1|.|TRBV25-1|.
CASSRRTEAFF
TGTGCCAGCAGCCGGAGAACTGAAGCTTTCTTT
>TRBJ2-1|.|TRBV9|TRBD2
CASSPSGGTYNEQFF
TGTGCCAGCAGCCCGAGCGGGGGCACCTACAATGAGCAGTTCTTC
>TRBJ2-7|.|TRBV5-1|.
CASSSGQRYEQYF
TGCGCCAGCAGCTCTGGACAGAGGTACGAGCAGTACTTC
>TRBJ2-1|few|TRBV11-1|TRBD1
CASSFGTGDYNEQFF
TGTGCCAGCAGCTTTGGGACAGGGGACTACAATGAGCAGTTCTTC
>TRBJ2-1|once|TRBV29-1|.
CSAQRLGGEQFF
TGCAGCGCCCAAAGGCTAGGGGGTGAGCAGTTCTTC
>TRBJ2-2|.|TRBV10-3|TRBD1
CAISEPGQGFTGELFF
TGTGCCATCAGTGAACCGGGACAGGGATTCACCGGGGAGCTGTTTTTT
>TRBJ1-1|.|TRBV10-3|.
CAISGPANTEAFF
TGTGCCATCAGTGGACCCGCGAACACTGAAGCTTTCTTT
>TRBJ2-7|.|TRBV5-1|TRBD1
CASSRDRDEQYF
TGCGCCAGCAGCCGGGACAGGGATGAGCAGTACTTC
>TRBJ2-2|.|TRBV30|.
CAWSRANERNTGELFF
TGTGCCTGGAGTCGTGCAAACGAGAGGAACACCGGGGAGCTGTTTTTT
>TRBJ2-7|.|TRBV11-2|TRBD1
CASSLDGTGFDEQYF
TGTGCCAGCAGCTTAGATGGGACAGGGTTTGACGAGCAGTACTTC
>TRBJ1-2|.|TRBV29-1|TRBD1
CSVGGQGPGYTF
TGCAGCGTAGGCGGACAGGGCCCTGGCTACACCTTC
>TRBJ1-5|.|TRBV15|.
CATSRESAGYSNQPQHF
TGTGCCACCAGCAGAGAGTCGGCAGGTTATAGCAATCAGCCCCAGCATTTT
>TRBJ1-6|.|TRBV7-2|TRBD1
CASSLYGLTGDSSPLHF
TGTGCCAGCAGCTTATACGGCCTGACAGGGGATTCTTCACCCCTCCACTTT
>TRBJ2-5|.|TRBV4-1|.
CASSQDGASGWQTQYF
TGCGCCAGCAGCCAAGATGGGGCCTCGGGTTGGCAGACCCAGTACTTC
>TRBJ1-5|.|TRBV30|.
CAWSALGGDQPQHF
TGTGCCTGGAGTGCCCTGGGGGGGGATCAGCCCCAGCATTTT
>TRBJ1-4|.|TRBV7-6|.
CASSLGTAVNEKLFF
TGTGCCAGCAGCTTAGGGACAGCTGTAAATGAAAAACTGTTTTTT
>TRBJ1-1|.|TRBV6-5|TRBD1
CASSRTGGEAFF
TGTGCCAGCAGTCGGACAGGGGGTGAAGCTTTCTTT
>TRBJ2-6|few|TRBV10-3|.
CAIRGSGANVLTF
TGTGCCATCAGGGGCTCTGGGGCCAACGTCCTGACTTTC